This T cell receptor beta chain was identified during a study of neurological immune-mediated disorders (dated by TCRdb to between 2018 and 2020). Regarding the complete study: The study compared peripheral blood TCR-beta repertoires of HTLV-I-associated myelopathy (HAM/TSP) patients, multiple sclerosis patients and healthy controls using UMI-based sequencing. Longitudinal samples, technical triplicates and paired sorted CD4+ and CD8+ T-cell subsets, alongside PBMC samples, were included among the roughly 97 TCR-beta libraries. Longitudinal HAM/TSP and healthy donors had 3 time-points each (about 3-45 month intervals). The cohort comprised roughly 65 subjects: roughly 15 HAM/TSP patients, some 35 multiple sclerosis patients and about 20 healthy controls. Study-wide findings and limitations: The highest TCR clonal expansion was observed in HAM/TSP patients, whereas the lowest was observed in MS patients, even when compared with healthy controls. No identical CDR3 amino acid sequences were found to be shared among expanded clones across subjects, suggesting that TCR-beta repertoires were private in all groups.

To synthesize cDNA, template-switch 5'RACE was performed with a primer carrying a 10-nucleotide random unique molecular identifier so that each TCR transcript was tagged. Every sequencing run covered 15-18 subjects and yielded more than 160 million TCR-beta sequences. The RNeasy kit was used to extract total RNA. Using the KAPA Real-time Library Amplification kit, TCR-beta VDJ regions were amplified with primers for the TCR constant region and the 5'RACE anchor. Sample indexes and Illumina adaptors were added in a first PCR, after which library yield was increased in a second PCR. After Ampure bead purification, the TCR product of roughly 650 bp was size-selected on a 2% E-gel SizeSelection system. Library quality was checked on a Bioanalyzer, concentration was measured with Qubit, and libraries were quantified with the Kapa Library Quantification kit before pooling. An Illumina HiSeq 2500 sequenced the libraries paired-end 2 x 150 bp. To increase sequence diversity, 25-30% phiX was spiked into each library pool. On the authors' methods: Quality-filtered reads were processed with the UMI-based MiGEC pipeline, which removed over 80% of raw TCR sequences during error correction. VDJ genes were aligned to IMGT germline references, and clonotypes were defined by unique CDR3 amino acid sequence plus V-J genes. Clonal expansion, Shannon diversity and CDR3 relatedness (CalcPairwiseDistances, ClusterSamples) were evaluated with VDJtools, and phylogenetic trees were built with CLCbio workbench. Clones with at least 8 unique UMIs were defined as expanded, with this threshold being based on coefficient-of-variation modelling across technical triplicates. The public reads were reanalyzed by TCRdb: fastp trimming at Q25, MiXCR alignment, in-frame beta chains only. A single entry per CDR3 protein holds the most common genes and DNA from its merged rows. The authors' filters were not applied to this entry. The sample profile shows some 60,000 distinct CDR3 sequences; about 10% of them were found once. Of the sample, roughly an eighth falls within the top ten clones.

Sample time point, as interpreted from the label and publication: longitudinal time-point 2. Blood bank volunteers in Maryland, USA served as the healthy controls. For the unsorted PBMC libraries, 2 million PBMCs were stored in RNAlater at -80 degrees C until RNA extraction and were used to generate the libraries. Peripheral blood was subjected to Ficoll-Hypaque density gradient centrifugation to isolate PBMCs, which were then cryopreserved in liquid nitrogen. CDR1 and CDR2 are read off the germline V gene (reference sequence) as DFQATT and SNEGSKA. The CDR3 has 15 amino acids, counting the end cysteine and phenylalanine. Kept here is only the CDR3 DNA, which spans 45 bases and is read in frame from base 1. A distance of 15 bases separates the germline ends of V and J, which lose 6 bases and 0 bases respectively. In its sample, this clonotype was seen many times. The specificity of this receptor is unknown. No base-level quality is on record; no much larger clone is a single base apart.

The sequence was collected from a young man in good health. Here the chain combines TRBV20-1 and TRBJ2-1, with the D gene not clear enough to name. Source material: PBMCs. The CDR3 reads as follows: CSAQTTGLSYNEQFF. At the DNA level, the sequence is TGCAGTGCCCAGACGACGGGCCTCTCCTACAATGAGCAGTTCTTC.